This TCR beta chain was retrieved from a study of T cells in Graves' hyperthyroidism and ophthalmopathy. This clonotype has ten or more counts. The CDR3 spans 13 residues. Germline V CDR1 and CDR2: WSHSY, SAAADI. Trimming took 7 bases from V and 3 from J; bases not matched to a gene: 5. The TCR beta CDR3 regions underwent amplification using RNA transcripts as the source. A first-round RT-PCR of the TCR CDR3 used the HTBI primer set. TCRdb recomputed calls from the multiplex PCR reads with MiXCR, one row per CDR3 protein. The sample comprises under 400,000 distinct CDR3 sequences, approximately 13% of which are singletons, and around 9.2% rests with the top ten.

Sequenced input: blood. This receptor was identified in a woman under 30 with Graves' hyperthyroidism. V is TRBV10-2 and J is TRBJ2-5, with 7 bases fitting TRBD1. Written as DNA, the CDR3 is TGCGCCAGCACTCGGGACAGAGAAGAGACCCAGTACTTC. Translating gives CASTRDREETQYF.